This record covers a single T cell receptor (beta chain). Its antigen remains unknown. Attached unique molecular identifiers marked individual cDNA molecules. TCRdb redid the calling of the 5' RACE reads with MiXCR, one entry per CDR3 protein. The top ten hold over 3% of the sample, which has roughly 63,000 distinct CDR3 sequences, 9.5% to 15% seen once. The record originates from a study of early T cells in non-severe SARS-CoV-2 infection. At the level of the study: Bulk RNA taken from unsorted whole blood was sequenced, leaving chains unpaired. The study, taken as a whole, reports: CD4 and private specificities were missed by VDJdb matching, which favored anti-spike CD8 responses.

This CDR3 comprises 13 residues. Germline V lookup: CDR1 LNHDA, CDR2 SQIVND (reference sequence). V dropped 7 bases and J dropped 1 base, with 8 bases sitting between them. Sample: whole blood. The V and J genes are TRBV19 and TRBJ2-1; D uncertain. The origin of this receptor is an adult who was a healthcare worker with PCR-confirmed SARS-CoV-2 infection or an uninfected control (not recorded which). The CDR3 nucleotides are TGTGCCAGTAACCCGACATCCTACAATGAGCAGTTCTTC. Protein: CASNPTSYNEQFF.